These T cell receptor beta chains were read from a single sample in a study of blood T cell repertoires in COVID-19. Method: immunoSEQ multiplex PCR; TCRdb's copy keeps in-frame clones and lacks some. The sample records approximately 120,000 clones, about 79% being singletons. The sequencing sample was made of peripheral blood. The origin of the receptors is a woman of 80 years or more with active or convalescent COVID-19. The CDR3 runs from the conserved cysteine through the conserved F or W. The D gene is left open where the match is weak. Where a row states a size, it is once, few, many or the class of an expanded clone; other rows omit it.

size | J | D | V | DNA | CDR3
- | TRBJ2-1 | - | TRBV10-1 | TGCGCCAGCAGTGAGTCTCGTGTCGGGGGGCAGTTCTTC | CASSESRVGGQFF
- | TRBJ1-2 | - | TRBV6-5 | TGTGCCAGCAGACGGGACAATGCTAACTATGGCTACACCTTC | CASRRDNANYGYTF
few | TRBJ1-2 | - | TRBV7-3 | TGTGCCAGCAGCTTGGAGGGTGGAGATTATGGCTACACCTTC | CASSLEGGDYGYTF
- | TRBJ2-7 | - | TRBV28 | TGTGCCAGCCCCGGTCCGGGCTCCTACGAGCAGTACTTC | CASPGPGSYEQYF
- | TRBJ2-1 | TRBD2 | TRBV5-1 | TGCGCCAGCAGCTTTTTTCGGACTAGCGGGCATTACAATGAGCAGTTCTTC | CASSFFRTSGHYNEQFF
- | TRBJ1-6 | - | TRBV30 | TGTGCCTGGAGTAGGGGCTCCTATAATTCACCCCTCCACTTT | CAWSRGSYNSPLHF
- | TRBJ1-4 | - | TRBV28 | TGTGCCAGCAGTTTCCCTCCAGGAAATGAAAAACTGTTTTTT | CASSFPPGNEKLFF
- | TRBJ2-1 | - | TRBV5-1 | TGCGCCAGCAGCGCCCCTGGAGAGTATGAGCAGTTCTTC | CASSAPGEYEQFF
- | TRBJ2-2 | TRBD1 | TRBV29-1 | TGCAGCGTTCGGGTGTTACGTCAGGGGGTGAACACCGGGGAGCTGTTTTTT | CSVRVLRQGVNTGELFF
- | TRBJ2-3 | TRBD2 | TRBV4-2 | TGTGCCAGCAGCCAAGATAGAGGGCTAGCGGGAGATACGCAGTATTTT | CASSQDRGLAGDTQYF
- | TRBJ1-4 | - | TRBV9 | TGTGCCAGCAGCCCTCGCGGGGTTAATGAAAAACTGTTTTTT | CASSPRGVNEKLFF
- | TRBJ2-1 | - | TRBV5-1 | TGCGCCAGCAGCCGCCGTCAGGGTTCCCAATCCTACAATGAGCAGTTCTTC | CASSRRQGSQSYNEQFF
- | TRBJ1-2 | - | TRBV7-8 | TGTGCCAGCACCCGGGGACAACTCCGGGACTATGGCTACACCTTC | CASTRGQLRDYGYTF
- | TRBJ1-1 | - | TRBV18 | TGTGCCAGCTCACCAGCTGAGGCTGAAGCTTTCTTT | CASSPAEAEAFF
- | TRBJ2-1 | TRBD2 | TRBV3-1/TRBV3-2 | TGTGCCAGCAGCCGAAGTGGGCGGGAGGAGAATGAGCAGTTCTTC | CASSRSGREENEQFF
few | TRBJ1-5 | - | TRBV28 | TGTGCCAGCAGTTCCGGGGGGAGCAATCAGCCCCAGCATTTT | CASSSGGSNQPQHF
- | TRBJ2-3 | - | TRBV18 | TGTGCCAGCTCTCTCCGAGGGACAGATACGCAGTATTTT | CASSLRGTDTQYF
once | TRBJ1-1 | - | TRBV27 | TGTGCCAGCAGTTTTGGGCGAGCTAGGGGAACTGAAGCTTTCTTT | CASSFGRARGTEAFF
- | TRBJ2-2 | - | TRBV9 | TGTGCCAGCAGCATCGACAGGACCACGAACACCGGGGAGCTGTTTTTT | CASSIDRTTNTGELFF
- | TRBJ1-2 | TRBD1 | TRBV6-6 | TGTGCCAGCAGTTACTCGACAGGGGACTATGGCTACACCTTC | CASSYSTGDYGYTF
once | TRBJ1-1 | - | TRBV21-1 | TGTGCCAGCATTTATTGCGAAAGCTGGTACACTGAAGCTTTCTTT | CASIYCESWYTEAFF
- | TRBJ2-1 | - | TRBV7-9 | TGTGCCAGCAGCATTGCCGGGGGGCCCTACAATGAGCAGTTCTTC | CASSIAGGPYNEQFF
few | TRBJ1-1 | TRBD1 | TRBV3-1/TRBV3-2 | TGTGCCAGCAGCCAGTTCGGGGCAGGGGGACAAGCTTTCTTT | CASSQFGAGGQAFF
- | TRBJ2-1 | - | TRBV6-2/TRBV6-3 | TGTGCCAGCAGTTACTTACAGGAGACGGCGTACAATGAGCAGTTCTTC | CASSYLQETAYNEQFF
- | TRBJ1-4 | - | TRBV27 | TGTGCCAGCAGTTTAGCGGGGGGCGTAGCTAATGAAAAACTGTTTTTT | CASSLAGGVANEKLFF
- | TRBJ2-1 | TRBD2 | TRBV6-4 | TGTGCCAGCAGTGAACCGGAGCGGGAGGGCCGCAATGAGCAGTTCTTC | CASSEPEREGRNEQFF
once | TRBJ2-7 | - | TRBV28 | TGTGCCAGCGTCGGAGGGGAGGTCTCCTCCTACGAGCAGTACTTC | CASVGGEVSSYEQYF
few | TRBJ1-1 | - | TRBV7-9 | TGTGCCAGCAGCTTATCGCAGGGGCAAGCTTTCTTT | CASSLSQGQAFF
- | TRBJ2-1 | TRBD2 | TRBV19 | TGTGCCAGTAGAAGCGGGAGCTCCTACAATGAGCAGTTCTTC | CASRSGSSYNEQFF
- | TRBJ2-5 | TRBD1 | TRBV7-2 | TGTGCCAGCAGCTACCAGGGGGTGCAAGAGACCCAGTACTTC | CASSYQGVQETQYF
- | TRBJ2-2 | TRBD2 | TRBV7-9 | TGTGCCAGCAGCTTAGCAGCGGGAGCCCCCGGGGAGCTGTTTTTT | CASSLAAGAPGELFF
- | TRBJ1-2 | TRBD1 | TRBV4-2 | TGTGCCAGCAGCCAAGGGGGGACAGGGGGCCCTTTCGGTGGCTACACCTTC | CASSQGGTGGPFGGYTF
- | TRBJ1-6 | TRBD1 | TRBV6-5 | TGTGCCAGCAGTTACCGGACAGGGGGAAATTCACCCCTCCACTTT | CASSYRTGGNSPLHF
- | TRBJ1-1 | - | TRBV19 | TGTGCCAGTATCTCGGACTTGTTAACTGAAGCTTTCTTT | CASISDLLTEAFF
- | TRBJ2-1 | TRBD2 | TRBV6-5 | TGTGCCAGCAGTTACTCGGGACTAGCCGCGAATGAGCAGTTCTTC | CASSYSGLAANEQFF
- | TRBJ1-6 | TRBD1 | TRBV10-3 | TGTGCCATCAGTGCGCGTATCCAGGGGGAGAATTCACCCCTCCACTTT | CAISARIQGENSPLHF
once | TRBJ2-7 | - | TRBV24-1 | TGTGCCACCAGTGACTCAGGGTCCTACGAGCAGTACTTC | CATSDSGSYEQYF
- | TRBJ1-2 | TRBD1 | TRBV6-6 | TGTGCCAGCAGTTACGGGACAGGGGGGGATTTGGGCTACACCTTC | CASSYGTGGDLGYTF
- | TRBJ1-2 | - | TRBV7-2 | TGTGCCAGCACCATTAGGGGGAACTATGGCTACACCTTC | CASTIRGNYGYTF
- | TRBJ1-1 | - | TRBV19 | TGTGCCAGTACCCAATCAGGGGACACTGAAGCTTTCTTT | CASTQSGDTEAFF
- | TRBJ2-5 | - | TRBV6-5 | TGTGCCAGCAGGGCGGACAGACCCCAAGAGACCCAGTACTTC | CASRADRPQETQYF
- | TRBJ1-5 | - | TRBV7-9 | TGTGCCAGCAGCCTTACATCCTATCAGCCCCAGCATTTT | CASSLTSYQPQHF
- | TRBJ1-4 | - | TRBV9 | TGTGCCAGCAGCAGCAGAGACACTTCAACTAATGAAAAACTGTTTTTT | CASSSRDTSTNEKLFF
- | TRBJ2-1 | TRBD2 | TRBV13 | TGTGCCAGCAGCCCAGGGGCAGTCCTACTAGCGGGAGTTGTCAATGAGCAGTTCTTC | CASSPGAVLLAGVVNEQFF